This T cell receptor (beta chain) originates from a study of CD8 T cells in ankylosing spondylitis. One entry per CDR3 protein, called by TCRdb with MiXCR from the 5' RACE reads. The table has fewer than 180,000 distinct CDR3 sequences, approximately 48% seen once; the top ten hold around 15%. CDR1 and CDR2 from the germline V gene are MGHRA and YSYEKL. The CDR3 is 15 residues long. V was clipped by 4 bases and J by 4 bases, with 14 bases between them. The sequence came from a male donor with ankylosing spondylitis. This chain links TRBV4-1 with TRBJ1-5, with D perhaps matching TRBD1 (5 bases). Sequenced input: synovial fluid, either unsorted or a sorted T cell fraction (not recorded which). The CDR3 DNA follows: TGCGCCAGCAGCCGAGGGAGGGGTTTGAATCAGCCCCAGCATTTT. It is translated as CASSRGRGLNQPQHF.